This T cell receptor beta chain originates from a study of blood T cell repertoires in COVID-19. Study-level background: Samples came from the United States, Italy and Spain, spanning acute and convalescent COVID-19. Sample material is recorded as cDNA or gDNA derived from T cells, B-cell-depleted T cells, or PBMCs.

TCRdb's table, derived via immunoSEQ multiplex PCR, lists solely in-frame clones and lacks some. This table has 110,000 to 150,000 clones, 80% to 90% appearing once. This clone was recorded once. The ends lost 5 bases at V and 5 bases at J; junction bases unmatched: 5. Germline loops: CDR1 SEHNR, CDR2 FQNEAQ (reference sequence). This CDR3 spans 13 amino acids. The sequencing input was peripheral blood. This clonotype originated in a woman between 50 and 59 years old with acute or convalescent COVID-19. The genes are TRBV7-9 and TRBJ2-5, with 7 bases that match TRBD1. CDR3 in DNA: TGTGCCAGCAGCCGGGACAGTATCGAGACCCAGTACTTC. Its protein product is CASSRDSIETQYF.